This TCR beta chain comes out of a study of Graves' ophthalmopathy and Graves' hyperthyroidism. The CDR3 is made up of 15 amino acids. Trimming took off 0 bases at V and 8 bases at J, with 17 bases between the two ends. The V gene's germline CDR1 is SGDLS and CDR2 YYNGEE. Amplified TCR beta CDR3 regions were obtained using RNA transcripts as template. HTBI primers were employed in first-round RT-PCR, then a second-round multiplex PCR followed. TCRdb re-called the multiplex PCR reads through MiXCR, storing one row per CDR3 protein. This sample has roughly 500,000 distinct CDR3 sequences, with around an eighth found just once. This clonotype came up many times. The antigen is unknown. Study-wide points: Most expanded thyroid clonotypes above 0.001 frequency also appeared in blood.

With a duration under 3 months, ophthalmopathy in the donors showed moderate-to-severe activity, CAS ≥3 and NOSPECS ≥4. Patients were left out if they had other autoimmune diseases, uncontrolled infections, pregnancy or lactation. A volume of approximately 9.2 ml of fresh peripheral blood supplied the PBMCs. The TCR comes from a woman younger than 45 with Graves' ophthalmopathy. The genes are TRBV9 and TRBJ1-2; D ambiguous. The specimen sequenced was blood. Here the CDR3 reads CASSVEGSSSRGYTF. The CDR3 DNA sequence: TGTGCCAGCAGCGTAGAAGGAAGTAGTAGTCGCGGCTACACCTTC.